This TCR beta chain was captured in a study of cytomegalovirus exposure and HLA in healthy donors (dated by TCRdb to 2016 to 2017). About the investigation overall: In an earlier analysis of some 550 of the donors, 250 to 350 Gb of sequence data and 90 million to 120 million unique TCR beta sequences from about 190 million T cells were reported. An early release covering 500 to 750 HLA-typed donors comprised about 300 gigabases of sequencing data and 65 million to 100 million unique TCR sequences. The number of typed donors differed by locus: about 629-630 for A, B, C, DRB1 and DQB1; some 500 for DQA1; 606 for DPA1; and 450 to 480 for DPB1. A later analysis re-examined previously published TCR beta repertoires from about 670 donors and added high-resolution HLA genotyping to investigate patterns of TCR occurrence. A separate validation cohort of about 110 different subjects was used in addition to the 666-subject first cohort. About 5 DR-DQ haplotypes were handled as single units for association and clustering, since linkage in the cohort was strong. Every repertoire in the discovery cohort had been generated on one and the same sequencing platform. To decide whether each TCR beta V gene segment behaved as functional or pseudogenic, an earlier analysis of fewer than 750 of the donors relied on high-throughput TCR beta sequencing. Rather than drawing on any new phenotypic data, the later analysis identified candidate immune exposures from TCR beta sequences and the way those sequences occurred across donors. High-throughput TCR immunosequencing, statistical association of individual TCRs with disease status, and machine learning were combined to predict cytomegalovirus infection status. Donor age, sex, ethnicity and CMV serostatus were collected together with the repertoire data. Using immunosequencing, the study profiled T cell repertoires from about 620 subjects and related those repertoires to cytomegalovirus serostatus. A later genetic analysis took genome-wide SNP genotypes for about 60% of the roughly 670 donors and used that subset as a discovery cohort. On average, about 200,000 unique TCR beta nucleotide sequences were sequenced per donor among some 420 genotyped donors of the cohort, with roughly a sixth of those sequences being non-productive. HLA typing included class I and class II loci at four-digit resolution. Of the roughly 430 genotyped donors, over 70% fell in the genetic ancestry cluster associated with self-reported Caucasian donors. The study aimed to test whether signatures of past pathogen exposure could be identified by cataloging public T cell receptors.

The paper's findings and limits, for the study overall: A group of highly shared sequence variants was considered likely to be a technical artifact of the sequencing pipeline. A total of 150 to 200 TCR beta chains were listed by the study as associated with cytomegalovirus. Linkage disequilibrium might explain the correlated functional status among segregating V segments, but an unknown experimental factor could not be excluded. A later analysis found that TCR association rates varied across HLA loci, with DRB1 alleles showing the most associated TCRs and HLA-C alleles the fewest. The authors suggested that the approach could potentially be generalized to other disease states and immunological phenotypes. An earlier analysis of 587 of the donors showed that most TCR beta V segments appeared in productive rearrangements either about 87% or about 30% of the time, which broadly matched IMGT annotations. Across donors, most TCR sequences were observed very rarely, whereas some public TCRs were present in many individuals. Because some donors lacked HLA typing at each locus, the association tests relied only on the typed subset. CMV serostatus was the only immune exposure information available for the cohort. A later analysis found that most CMV-associated TCR beta chains appeared HLA-restricted, with HLA associations seemingly driven largely by CMV exposure. A later genetic analysis associated a missense DCLRE1C variant with V-gene and J-gene trimming of TCR beta chains, and an independent cohort replicated the association. At a false discovery rate of 0.05, a later analysis linked 16,951 TCR beta sequences to specific HLA alleles. Roughly 15 rarely observed V segments, including chromosome 9 orphons, were excluded from the earlier analysis of several hundred of the donors because counts were too low. In this cohort, only TCR beta chains were sequenced, and detectable features were limited by the absence of alpha or paired-chain data. A further reported finding was that TCR beta sequences accurately predicted the HLA-A and HLA-B alleles for most subjects in the first cohort. The classifier was reported to diagnose cytomegalovirus status with high specificity and sensitivity in both the original and validation cohorts. According to a later genetic analysis, donors in an Asian-associated ancestry cluster had fewer N-insertions in productive TCRs than the approximately 700-donor mean. When HLA alleles, especially DR and DQ, strongly co-occurred, attributing TCR associations to individual alleles was difficult. Compared with equally common non-associated chains, HLA-associated TCR beta chains in a later analysis were more clonally expanded and had lower generation probabilities. Three of the identified cytomegalovirus-associated TCR beta chains were confirmed in vitro to be specific for cytomegalovirus antigens. Because the 87-base-pair reads could not distinguish some IMGT-functional V segments, including TRBV6-2 and TRBV6-3, those segments were excluded. Several of the top co-occurrence clusters appeared to be linked to parvovirus B19, influenza, CMV and Epstein-Barr virus, according to a later analysis. Presence/absence analyses assumed roughly uniform sequencing depth across donors, an assumption that may not hold.

The library was prepared using the immunoSEQ multiplex PCR assay. The multiplex PCR relied on a mix of 60 forward primers for TCR Vbeta segments and 13 reverse primers for TCR Jbeta segments. The CDR3 region of rearranged TCR beta genes was amplified from genomic DNA with a multiplex PCR assay. On the Illumina HiSeq System, the amplified TCR beta libraries were sequenced as 87-base-pair reads. In the original analysis: In a later analysis, tens of millions of unique TCR beta chains were counted across the 666 repertoires, and roughly 11 million of these chains were shared by at least two donors. A nearest-neighbor algorithm error-corrected the raw reads and collapsed the reads into unique sequences, merging closely related sequences to remove PCR and sequencing errors. Alignment of CDR3 sequences to IMGT reference sequences was used to assign V, D and J gene segments. Each retained sequence needed at least a six-nucleotide match to both a V gene segment and a J gene segment. Rearrangements were called productive when the CDR3 lacked stop codons and stayed in frame with V and J; all others were non-productive. Following IMGT convention, CDR3 was defined as the stretch from the second conserved V-encoded cysteine to the conserved J-encoded phenylalanine. Sequences without an unambiguous match to a single V gene segment were excluded from the earlier analysis of 450 to 750 of the donors. An earlier analysis of 587 of the donors classified V segments as functional when productive rearrangements were above 56.7% and as segregating when the standard deviation between donors was above 5%. A statistical classification framework was developed to diagnose cytomegalovirus status using the catalog of TCR beta chain sequences. In a later analysis, V and J genes were assigned by comparing TCR nucleotide sequences against IMGT/GENE-DB human TR gene sequences. The TCRdist pipeline was used in a later analysis to assign CDR3 sequences and most-parsimonious VDJ recombination scenarios. In a later analysis, each TCR beta chain was defined by its CDR3 amino acid sequence together with its V-gene family, and reads without a unique V-gene family were excluded. A later analysis removed 600 or so highly shared, low-generation-probability nucleotide sequences to deal with suspected cross-contamination and a sequencing artifact. A later analysis calculated a clonal expansion index for each public chain from normalized within-repertoire ranks of inferred template counts. In a later analysis, generation probabilities were computed using a VDJ recombination model fitted to out-of-frame rearrangements, and the results were checked against IGoR. In a later analysis, TCR-TCR, TCR-HLA and TCR-CMV co-occurrence was scored with hypergeometric tests, and a repertoire-size bias correction was applied to TCR pairs. In a later analysis, false discovery rates were estimated by permuting HLA or CMV assignments 20 times. In a later analysis, co-occurring TCRs were grouped using DBSCAN, with TCRdist sequence similarity added in when clustering inside HLA-allele-positive subsets. For co-occurrence clustering, repertoires with fewer than 30,000 or more than 120,000 public chains were excluded, along with 5 or 6 repertoires with anomalous nucleotide sharing. The immuneACCESS repertoire file appears here via TCRdb, limited to in-frame rearrangements. These files lack a portion of the clones; in checked studies, under half of the deficit traces to unresolved V genes, and the cause of the others is not known. That table supplies the V and J calls and clone size; D and trimming were determined from the DNA. This sample lists 100,000 to 120,000 clones; 74% were detected once. Around 4.3% of the sample is held by the ten biggest clonotypes.

The cohort was made up of about 610 healthy bone marrow donors. At the time of sampling, every cohort member was nominally healthy, though immune exposures that went unrecorded were likely present. The donor tested CMV seropositive, placing the donor among the 289 seropositive members of the cohort. A peripheral blood sample was collected from each donor, and TCR beta sequencing was performed on peripheral blood mononuclear cells. The Qiagen DNeasy Blood Extraction Kit was used to extract genomic DNA from the blood cell samples. This clone was counted a few times. No cognate antigen has been identified for it. No much larger clone is present one base from it, and per-base qualities are unavailable. According to the germline V gene (reference sequence), CDR1 reads GTSNPN and CDR2 reads SVGIG. V is pared back by 0 bases and J by 8 bases, with 5 bases lying between the germline termini. The CDR3 has 12 amino acids, counting the end cysteine and phenylalanine. The CDR3 DNA has 36 bases and is translated from base 1.

The receptor's source is a woman in her thirties or forties in good health and CMV-seropositive. Here the chain combines TRBV30 and TRBJ1-6; the D gene cannot be named for sure. Material for sequencing was PBMCs. The CDR3 amino acid sequence is: CAWSVLDSPLHF. The base sequence is TGTGCCTGGAGTGTACTTGATTCACCCCTCCACTTT.